This T cell receptor beta chain was profiled in a study of blood T cell repertoires in COVID-19. Across the whole study: The samples span acute and convalescent COVID-19 from the United States, Italy and Spain. T cells, B-cell-depleted T cells, or PBMCs provided the cDNA or gDNA that served as material.

Source study methods: Amplification with reference gene primers provided the estimates of nucleated cell counts. The protocol was immunoSEQ multiplex PCR, while the TCRdb copy is restricted to in-frame clones and leaves out a portion. Clone size and V and J calls were adopted from that table, with D and trimming inferred from the DNA. The data show roughly 120,000 clones, around 81% seen once. Germline V CDR1 and CDR2: SEHNR, FQNEAQ (reference sequence). The junction had 12 bases not matched to a gene; V was cut back by 5 bases and J by 3 bases. The CDR3 loop spans 17 amino acids. Sample: peripheral blood. The chain has TRBV7-9 and TRBJ1-2, with TRBD1 matching 10 bases. This receptor was taken from a man aged 65-85 years with acute or convalescent COVID-19. CDR3 sequence (DNA): TGTGCCAGCAGCCCGCGGGACAGGGGATTACAGGACTATGGCTACACCTTC. Its protein product is CASSPRDRGLQDYGYTF.